What follows are 5 T cell receptor beta chains derived from one specimen sequenced in a study of blood T cells in healthy people across ages. For the second PCR, which ran for about 6 to 12 cycles, a sample-barcoded 5' primer and a J-beta primer mix were used. A single record per CDR3 protein comes from TCRdb applying MiXCR to the 5' RACE reads. The repertoire has 1.5 million to 1.9 million distinct CDR3 sequences, 35% to 45% of them found once; the top ten carry just over 4%. Source material: blood. The receptors were sampled from a woman aged 18-35 years in good health.

Comments on this clonotype: This could be a read error, since a much larger clone is one nucleotide away. The gene calls are TRBV9 and TRBJ1-2; D uncertain. The germline gives CDR1 SGDLS, CDR2 YYNGEE. The CDR3 contains 17 residues. CDR3 residues: CASSVGRTRATLYDYTF. The CDR3 coding sequence is TGTGCCAGCAGCGTAGGACGGACTAGAGCGACCCTATATGACTACACCTTC.

This clonotype was found a few times. As DNA, the CDR3 is TGTGCCACCCTGGGTAGCTCCTATAATTCACCCCTCCACTTT. Protein: CATLGSSYNSPLHF. V usage is TRBV10-3 and J usage is TRBJ1-6, with D unresolved. Per germline, CDR1 ENHRY and CDR2 SYGVKD. The V end was cut by 10 bases, the J end by 0 bases, with 10 bases between. This CDR3 contains 14 residues.

This clonotype was recorded a few times. This chain uses TRBV20-1 with TRBJ1-2, with D possibly TRBD1 on 5 matching bases. Germline loops: CDR1 DFQATT, CDR2 SNEGSKA (reference sequence). The CDR3 loop spans 16 amino acids. V was clipped by 5 bases and J by 0 bases, with 19 bases between them. As DNA, the CDR3 is TGCAGTGCTCCCCCCCGGGGACGGAACCCTAACTATGGCTACACCTTC. Encoded protein: CSAPPRGRNPNYGYTF.

This chain uses TRBV20-1 with TRBJ1-5, with D unclear. The CDR3 contains 13 residues. V lost 3 bases to trimming and J lost 3 bases, with 9 bases between them. Germline V CDR1 and CDR2: DFQATT, SNEGSKA (reference sequence). The DNA for the CDR3 is TGCAGTGCTAGTGGGAATGACAATCAGCCCCAGCATTTT. Protein product: CSASGNDNQPQHF.

J is TRBJ1-3 and V is TRBV12-3 or TRBV12-4; TRBD1 is a possible D gene (6 bases). Deletions cut 3 bases from V and 1 base from J, with 13 bases between. There are 16 residues in the CDR3. The CDR3 is CASSFRGTVSGNTIYF. In DNA, the CDR3 is TGTGCCAGCAGTTTTAGGGGGACGGTTTCTGGAAACACCATATATTTT.